This TCR beta chain came from a study of breast tumors, draining lymph nodes, adjacent tissues listed by TCRdb under 2016. In the study overall: TCR beta repertoires were compared across tumor, adjacent nontumor tissue and axillary lymph nodes obtained from breast cancer patients. The study was designed to assess the relationships and possible T-cell exchange between tumor, surrounding tissue and draining lymph node repertoires in human breast cancer.

Lymph node samples were obtained from the axillary draining lymph nodes of breast cancer patients. From the cysteine through the phenylalanine, the CDR3 covers 12 amino acids. The entry retains the CDR3 DNA only, 36 bases that are in frame from base 1. The germline V gene gives CDR1 as MNHNS and CDR2 as SASEGT. V was cut back by 5 bases and J by 3 bases, leaving a gap of 6 bases between them. As for this clonotype: Its specific antigen is unknown. No much larger clone is present one base from it, and per-base qualities are unavailable.

Sequenced on an Illumina HiSeq 2000. TCR beta chain libraries were generated by multiplex PCR amplification. High-throughput sequencing was used to analyze the amplified TCR beta chain products. TCRdb applied fastp at Q25 and MiXCR to the public reads, then kept only in-frame beta chains. Rows are unified per CDR3 protein, each entry keeping the most common DNA and genes. This sample is represented by about 170,000 distinct CDR3 sequences; around 33% of them were singletons. Less than 4% of the sample is in the top ten clones. Here is what the overall study found, with its caveats: The conclusion that tumor T cells originate in lymph nodes was framed as consistent with a hypothesis rather than directly demonstrated. The data were judged consistent with most tumor T cells deriving from the lymph node and then expanding within tumor tissue. Tumor and nontumor tissue repertoires were significantly more similar in luminal-like than in basal-like breast cancer. Tumor T-cell repertoires showed less diversity than lymph node repertoires and more diversity than nontumor tissue repertoires, and tumor T-cell repertoires showed preferential V and J gene usage.

Sequencing used axillary lymph node tissue. The receptor was isolated from a female donor with breast cancer. Some clones in this sample may be carry-over from other donors' samples. This chain joins TRBV6-1 to TRBJ2-3; the D segment cannot be called with confidence. The CDR3 corresponds to CASSHPTDTQYF. In nucleotide form, the sequence is TGTGCCAGCAGTCACCCGACAGATACGCAGTATTTT.